The TCR beta chain described here comes from a study of T cell clones after liver transplantation. Looking at the study overall: Three of eight recipients were HCV-positive; others had non-autoimmune, non-viral indications. Timepoints were pre-transplant, pre-withdrawal, and after withdrawal was completed or failed. Whole-study findings and limits: Post-transplant, graft-donor-reactive CD4 TCRbeta sequences in blood dropped significantly in 5 of 8 subjects.

Profiled with immunoSEQ multiplex PCR; TCRdb holds only in-frame clones, not every one. The data show roughly 100,000 clones, approximately 78% seen once. The germline V gene encodes CDR1 MNHEY and CDR2 SMNVEV (reference sequence). This CDR3 has 15 residues. The V segment lost 5 bases and the J segment 7 bases; nucleotides outside the gene matches: 8. As to this clone: The antigen is not known.

The chain employs TRBV27 and TRBJ1-6; 7 bases line up with TRBD1. The sample here was CD4+ T cells from blood, taken before liver transplant. The TCR originated in a human donor who received a liver transplant. CDR3 nucleotide sequence: TGTGCCAGCAGTCGGTCAAGCAGGGGGAATTCACCCCTCCACTTT. It is translated as CASSRSSRGNSPLHF.